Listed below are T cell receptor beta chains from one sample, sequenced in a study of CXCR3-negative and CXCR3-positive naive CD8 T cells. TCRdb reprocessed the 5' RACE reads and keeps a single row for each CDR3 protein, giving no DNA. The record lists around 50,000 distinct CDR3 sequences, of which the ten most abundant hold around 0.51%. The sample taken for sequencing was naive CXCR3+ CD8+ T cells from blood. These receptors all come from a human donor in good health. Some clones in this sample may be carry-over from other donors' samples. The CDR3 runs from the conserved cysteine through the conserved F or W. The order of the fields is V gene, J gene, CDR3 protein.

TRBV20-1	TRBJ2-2	CSARDYGSGSDTGELFF
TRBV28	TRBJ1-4	CASSPLSDRFNEKLFF
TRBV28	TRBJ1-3	CASSFRGAFGNTIYF
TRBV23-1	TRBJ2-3	CASSQFSVTQYF
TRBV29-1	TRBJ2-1	CSVEGGWGNEQFF
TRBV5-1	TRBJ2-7	CASRGGSYYEQYF
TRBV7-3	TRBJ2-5	CASKISVDLQETQYF
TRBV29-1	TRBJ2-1	CSVGQGDYNEQFF
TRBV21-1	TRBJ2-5	CASSKSREETQYF
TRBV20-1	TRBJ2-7	CSARDDLGFSYEQYF
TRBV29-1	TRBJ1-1	CSVEGLGQGTGAFF
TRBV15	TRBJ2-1	CATSRLTGANEQFF
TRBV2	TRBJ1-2	CASSELGGAPNYGYTF
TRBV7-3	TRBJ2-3	CASSLGFPLATDTQYF
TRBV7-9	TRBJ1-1	CASSPKPGQAAFF
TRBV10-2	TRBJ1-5	CASTPGISNQPQHF
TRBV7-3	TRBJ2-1	CASSLTVDRVNEQFF
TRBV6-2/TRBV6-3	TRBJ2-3	CASSLGLAGVLVGTDTQYF
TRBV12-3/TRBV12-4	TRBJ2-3	CASSLASGGTDTQYF
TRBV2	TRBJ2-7	CASSDSGTEQYF
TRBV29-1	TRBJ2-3	CSVIPSLSDTQYF
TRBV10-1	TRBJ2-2	CASTFRVPARTGELFF
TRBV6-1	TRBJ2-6	CASRTPSNVLTF
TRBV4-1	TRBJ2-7	CASSLSGQELSYEQYF
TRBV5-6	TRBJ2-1	CASSLVTLLGSYNEQFF
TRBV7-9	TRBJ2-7	CASSPDSTYEQYF
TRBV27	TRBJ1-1	CASSTGQGNTEAFF
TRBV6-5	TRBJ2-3	CASSLRGDTQYF
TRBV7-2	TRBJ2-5	CASSLVSGGQGVQETQYF
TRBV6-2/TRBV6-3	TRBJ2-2	CASSYPGVNTGELFF
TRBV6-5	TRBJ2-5	CASSAGTVEETQYF
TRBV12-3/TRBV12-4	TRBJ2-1	CASSLWTANNEQFF
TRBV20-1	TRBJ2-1	CSAYLGFGGAGPYNEQFF
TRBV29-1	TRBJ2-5	CSVEEGWDRGMKYQETQYF
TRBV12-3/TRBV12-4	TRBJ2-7	CASSSGTGIPYEQYF
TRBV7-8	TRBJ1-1	CASSLGTGANTEAFF
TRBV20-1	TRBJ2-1	CSASDAGIYNEQFF
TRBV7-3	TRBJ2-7	CASSSPPSNEQYF
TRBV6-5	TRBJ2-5	CASSYFEGETQYF
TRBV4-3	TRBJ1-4	CASSRTGSFDEKLFF
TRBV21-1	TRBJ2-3	CASSNPTGTGCTDTQYF
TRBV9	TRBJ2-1	CASSVGGNNEQFF
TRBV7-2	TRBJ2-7	CASSSRLDYEQYF
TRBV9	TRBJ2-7	CASSLGGDEQYF
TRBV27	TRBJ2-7	CASSFAEGGYEQYF
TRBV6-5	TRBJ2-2	CASRAANTGELFF
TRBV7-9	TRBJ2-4	CASSGEVNIQYF
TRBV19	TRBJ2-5	CASSFWTGTFETQYF
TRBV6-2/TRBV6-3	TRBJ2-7	CASSYSPGGLADYEQYF
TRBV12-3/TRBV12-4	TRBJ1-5	CASSPLFITGLSNQPQHF
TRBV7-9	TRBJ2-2	CATSHPGDTGELFF
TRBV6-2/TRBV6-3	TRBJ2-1	CASSQPEDWTSYNEQFF
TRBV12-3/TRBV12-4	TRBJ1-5	CASNNRGLIQPQHF